This TCR beta chain was profiled in a study of CD8 T cells in Susac syndrome. A quantity of roughly 0.5 to 1 ug RNA underwent reverse transcription using random hexamers. TCRdb re-derived calls from the immunoSEQ multiplex PCR reads in MiXCR, one entry per CDR3 protein. The sample carries about 200,000 distinct CDR3 sequences, nearly 95% recorded once. The germline V gene encodes CDR1 SGHAT and CDR2 FQNNGV. V lost 3 bases, J lost 0 bases, and 17 bases lay in between. This CDR3 has 17 residues. Sequencing targeted TCR beta in T cells from blood (CD8+ and CD4+). Stable or active relapsing-remitting multiple sclerosis, untreated and meeting revised McDonald criteria, defined the controls.

Sequencing was performed on CD4+ T cells from PBMCs. The chain carries TRBV11-2 and TRBJ2-5; weak D call: TRBD2 (6 bases). The clonotype comes from a human donor with multiple sclerosis. The CDR3 bases are TGTGCCAGCAGCTTCCTCCTGGACTACTCGTACCAAGAGACCCAGTACTTC. Its protein product is CASSFLLDYSYQETQYF.